This T cell receptor (beta chain) was sequenced during a study of blood T cell repertoires in COVID-19. Whole-study context: COVID-19 samples collected from the United States, Italy and Spain covered acute and convalescent phases. T cells, B-cell-depleted T cells, or PBMCs supplied cDNA or gDNA.

Per the original data handling: Nucleated cell counts were estimated from reference gene primer amplification. Generated by immunoSEQ multiplex PCR, the TCRdb table keeps only in-frame clones and is missing some. V and J calls plus clone size are reproduced from that table; the DNA served to infer D and trimming. Of 470,000 or so clones in the sample, 70% to 90% are singletons; the top ten hold about 3%. This clone appeared a few times. The CDR3 contains 15 residues. The germline CDR1 and CDR2 sequences are SGHTA and FQGNSA. After removal of 3 bases from V and 0 bases from J, the junction contained 4 bases not matched to a gene.

This sequence was found in a human donor in a cohort sampled during active COVID-19. This chain uses TRBV7-2 with TRBJ2-7; 8 nucleotides line up with TRBD2. The sample consisted of peripheral blood. DNA for the CDR3: TGTGCCAGCAGCTTTAGCGGGGCGAGCTCCTACGAGCAGTACTTC. Amino acids: CASSFSGASSYEQYF.